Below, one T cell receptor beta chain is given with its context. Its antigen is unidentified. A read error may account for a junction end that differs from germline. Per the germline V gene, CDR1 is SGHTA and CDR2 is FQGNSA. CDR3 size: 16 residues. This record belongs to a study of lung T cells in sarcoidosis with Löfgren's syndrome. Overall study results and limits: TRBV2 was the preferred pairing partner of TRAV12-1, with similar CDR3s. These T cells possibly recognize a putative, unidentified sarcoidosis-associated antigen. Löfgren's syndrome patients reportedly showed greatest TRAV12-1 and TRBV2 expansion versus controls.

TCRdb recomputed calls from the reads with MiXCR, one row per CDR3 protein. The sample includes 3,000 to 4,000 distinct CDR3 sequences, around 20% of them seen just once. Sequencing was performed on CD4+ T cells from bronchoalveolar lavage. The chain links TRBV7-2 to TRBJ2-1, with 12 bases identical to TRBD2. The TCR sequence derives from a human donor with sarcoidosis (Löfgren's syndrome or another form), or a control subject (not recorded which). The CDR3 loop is CACSPASGRAENEQFF. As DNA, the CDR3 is TGTGCCTGCAGCCCAGCTAGCGGGAGGGCCGAAAATGAGCAGTTCTTC.